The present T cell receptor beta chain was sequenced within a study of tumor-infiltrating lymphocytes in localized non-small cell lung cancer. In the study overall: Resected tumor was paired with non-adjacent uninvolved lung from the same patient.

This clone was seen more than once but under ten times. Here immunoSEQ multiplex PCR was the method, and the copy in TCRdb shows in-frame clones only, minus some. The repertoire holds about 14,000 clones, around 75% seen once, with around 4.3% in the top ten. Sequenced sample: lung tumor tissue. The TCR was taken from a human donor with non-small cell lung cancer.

In nucleotides, the CDR3 is TGTGCCAGCAGTTTAACAGGGTTGGTCGAGCAGTACTTC. Its translation: CASSLTGLVEQYF. The genes are TRBV28 and TRBJ2-7; the D gene is possibly TRBD1 (6 bases). CDR1 MDHEN and CDR2 SYDVKM come from the germline V gene. This CDR3 is 13 amino acids long. V lost 2 bases and J 6 bases, leaving 11 bases between the germline ends.